Presented here are 10 T cell receptor beta chains from one specimen sequenced in a study of cytotoxic CD8 clonotypes in ibrutinib-treated CLL. Sequencing used immunoSEQ multiplex PCR; TCRdb keeps in-frame clones, though not all of them. The table lists around 150,000 clones, over 75% of them singletons. The material sequenced was PBMCs, taken at disease progression, from a patient treated with ibrutinib. These receptor sequences come from a human donor with chronic lymphocytic leukemia.

This chain uses TRBV7-9 with TRBJ2-7; D unresolved. V was clipped by 2 bases and J by 6 bases, with 8 bases between them. There are 12 residues in the CDR3. Germline values: CDR1 SEHNR, CDR2 FQNEAQ (reference sequence). The CDR3 spells CASSLFLVEQYF. The CDR3 nucleotides are TGTGCCAGCAGCTTATTCCTAGTCGAGCAGTACTTC.

The chain combines TRBV27 with TRBJ1-2; 7 bases map to TRBD1. J lost 4 bases, V lost 1 base, and 6 bases had no gene match. The CDR3 is 15 residues long. Per germline, CDR1 MNHEY and CDR2 SMNVEV (reference sequence). The CDR3, as DNA: TGTGCCAGCAGTTTATACGAGGGGGCGGTCTATGGCTACACCTTC. This encodes CASSLYEGAVYGYTF.

The V call is TRBV9, the J call TRBJ2-3; 9 nucleotides align to TRBD1. The CDR3 has 14 residues. Germline CDR1 SGDLS, CDR2 YYNGEE. V was clipped by 3 bases and J by 5 bases; unmatched bases: 4. CDR3 in amino acids: CASSEDRGLDTQYF. The CDR3 region has the DNA TGTGCCAGCAGCGAGGACAGGGGCCTAGATACGCAGTATTTT.

The genes are TRBV5-6 and TRBJ2-7; D remains ambiguous. With 7 bases removed from V and 5 bases from J, the gap between germline ends came to 22 bases. The germline V gene encodes CDR1 SGHDT and CDR2 YYEEEE. This CDR3 is 15 amino acids long. CDR3 DNA sequence: TGTGCCAGCGCTCGGAGCGCCTCCCTGAGCGACGAGCAGTACTTC. It encodes CASARSASLSDEQYF.

This clone was recorded only once. The chain couples TRBV4-2 to TRBJ1-2; 7 bases align to TRBD1. The CDR3 is made up of 19 amino acids. V gave up 0 bases and J gave up 2 bases; unmatched junction bases: 15. Per the germline V gene, CDR1 is LGHNA and CDR2 is YNFKEQ. CDR3 sequence: CASSQEGFSYGQDNYGYTF. The CDR3, as DNA: TGTGCCAGCAGCCAAGAAGGATTCTCCTACGGACAGGACAACTATGGCTACACCTTC.

This chain links TRBV5-5 with TRBJ2-4; the match to TRBD2 covers 7 bases. The CDR3 is 17 residues long. CDR1 and CDR2 (germline): SGHKS, YYEKEE (reference sequence). Unmatched junction bases numbered 9, after V lost 0 bases and J lost 3 bases. CDR3: CASSLDSGGRVKNIQYF. The CDR3 DNA sequence: TGTGCCAGCAGCTTGGATTCTGGCGGGAGAGTCAAAAACATTCAGTACTTC.

The CDR3 loop is CASSYSHGGNGYTF. The CDR3 nucleotides are TGTGCCAGCAGTTACTCCCATGGGGGGAATGGCTACACCTTC. The chain links TRBV6-5 to TRBJ1-2, with a possible D match to TRBD1 (5 bases). Trimming left V 0 bases short and J 6 bases short, with 11 bases between. Germline V gives CDR1 MNHEY, CDR2 SVGAGI. The length of the CDR3 is 14 residues.

The chain recombines TRBV6-1 with TRBJ1-5; the D is unclear. The CDR3 covers 15 residues. V lost 2 bases, J lost 0 bases, and 8 bases lay in between. Germline CDR1 and CDR2: MNHNS and SASEGT. The CDR3 reads CASSERGYSNQPQHF. The CDR3 DNA follows: TGTGCCAGCAGTGAACGAGGGTATAGCAATCAGCCCCAGCATTTT.

This clone was observed a handful of times. The chain uses TRBV6-1 and TRBJ1-2, with 8 nucleotides matching TRBD1. The V and J ends lost 10 bases and 6 bases, in that order; junction bases with no gene match: 16. The germline V gene has CDR1 MNHNS and CDR2 SASEGT. The CDR3 has 15 amino acids. CDR3 region: CATTGGISRRDGYTF. Here the CDR3 DNA reads TGTGCCACCACAGGGGGAATATCCCGGCGGGATGGCTACACCTTC.

CDR3 protein: CASSSIQGLSYEQYF. Here the CDR3 DNA reads TGTGCCAGCAGCTCTATACAGGGCCTCTCCTACGAGCAGTACTTC. This sequence joins TRBV2 and TRBJ2-7; a weak D match, TRBD1 (6 bases). The CDR3 sequence is 15 residues long. V gave up 6 bases and J gave up 0 bases, with 15 bases separating them. CDR1 and CDR2 (germline): SNHLY, FYNNEI.